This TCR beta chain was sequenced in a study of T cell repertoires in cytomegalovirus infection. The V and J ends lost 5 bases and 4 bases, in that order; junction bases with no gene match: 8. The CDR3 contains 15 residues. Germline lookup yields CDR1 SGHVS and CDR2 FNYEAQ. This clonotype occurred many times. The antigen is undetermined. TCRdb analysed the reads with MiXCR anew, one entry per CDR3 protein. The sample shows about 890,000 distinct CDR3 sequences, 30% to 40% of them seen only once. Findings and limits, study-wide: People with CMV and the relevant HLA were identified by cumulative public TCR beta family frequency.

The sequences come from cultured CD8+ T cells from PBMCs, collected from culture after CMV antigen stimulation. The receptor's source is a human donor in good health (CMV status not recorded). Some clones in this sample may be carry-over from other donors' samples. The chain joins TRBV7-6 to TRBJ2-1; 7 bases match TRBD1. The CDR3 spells CASSRQGTVYNEQFF. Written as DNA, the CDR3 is TGTGCCAGCAGCCGACAGGGCACGGTTTACAATGAGCAGTTCTTC.